This T cell receptor (beta chain) was recovered during a study of T cells after yellow fever vaccination. Study information: Any fraction with a low cell number was prepared using SMART-Seq v4 Ultra Low Input.

As TCR cDNA was made by 5'RACE template switching, a universal primer site and UMIs were added. MiXCR was run by TCRdb on the 5' RACE reads, yielding one entry per CDR3 protein. Seen here are some 600,000 distinct CDR3 sequences, 17% observed once, and the top ten hold around a sixth. Remarks on this clonotype: Antigen specificity is unknown.

The CDR3 is 13 residues long. Trimming shortened V by 3 bases and J by 2 bases, and 7 bases separated the two germline ends. General study points: Once the booster was given, most primary-vaccination clones reappeared, at about 97% for CD4 and around 90% for CD8. Researchers noted that a small share of clonotypes showed up in both CD4 and CD8 compartments.

The V gene is TRBV12-3 or TRBV12-4, the J gene TRBJ1-2, with D possibly matching TRBD1 (5 bases). Source: PBMCs, taken 4 to 6 days after the first yellow fever vaccination. The receptor's source is a man between 18 and 29 years old who received the YFV17D yellow fever vaccine. This chain's CDR3 is CASSFRTNYGYTF. CDR3 DNA sequence: TGTGCCAGCAGTTTTAGGACAAACTATGGCTACACCTTC.